This T cell receptor beta chain came from a study of spatial heterogeneity in lung cancer. This clonotype was recorded at least ten times. MiXCR, run by TCRdb on the 5' RACE reads, gives a single entry per CDR3 protein. This sample yields tens of thousands of distinct CDR3 sequences, of which 7% are seen a single time; roughly an eighth belongs to the top ten. Time point denoted: sample taken at primary tumor resection. Unsorted whole RNA of tumor, nontumor lung or frozen PBMC was sequenced. The sequenced sample was PBMCs, obtained at surgery. This TCR was recovered from a male donor with early-stage non-small cell lung cancer.

The CDR3 region has the DNA TGTGCCAGCAGCCCCGCGAGGACCCTCTCTTTATATGGCTACACCTTC. This codes for CASSPARTLSLYGYTF. The chain employs TRBV11-2 and TRBJ1-2; D is undetermined. The CDR3 is 16 amino acids. The germline V gene has CDR1 SGHAT and CDR2 FQNNGV. The V end was cut by 5 bases, the J end by 5 bases, with 21 bases between.